The 22 T cell receptor beta chains in this list originate from one sample, sequenced in a study of radiation and T cells in renal cell carcinoma. Time point of the sample: baseline pretreatment blood. The sample's treatment: 15 Gy SBRT to primary tumor, nephrectomy 4 weeks later. The assay was immunoSEQ multiplex PCR, and TCRdb's table has in-frame clones only and misses some. The data contain 100,000 to 150,000 clones, around 83% of them singletons. Here the sequenced sample was blood, taken from a patient whose treatment included radiotherapy and nephrectomy. The receptors were gathered from a woman aged 55-69 years with renal cell carcinoma.

This clone has more than one count but fewer than ten. The V gene is TRBV7-2, the J gene TRBJ1-5; tentatively, D is TRBD1 (6 bases). Per the germline V gene, CDR1 is SGHTA and CDR2 is FQGNSA. This CDR3 spans 13 amino acids. V lost 2 bases to trimming and J lost 7 bases, with 9 bases between them. For the CDR3, the DNA is TGTGCCAGCAGCTTAACAGGGACACAGCCCCAGCATTTT. Amino acids: CASSLTGTQPQHF.

The chain joins TRBV10-3 to TRBJ2-7; 8 bases align to TRBD1. This CDR3 spans 13 amino acids. V dropped 4 bases and J dropped 3; count of bases not matched to a gene: 2. CDR1 and CDR2 (germline): ENHRY, SYGVKD. CDR3 region: CAISATGGYEQYF. The CDR3 DNA sequence: TGTGCCATCAGTGCCACAGGGGGCTACGAGCAGTACTTC.

The CDR3: CASSVGWGGGGHYGYTF. CDR3 DNA sequence: TGTGCCAGCAGCGTAGGTTGGGGGGGCGGTGGACACTATGGCTACACCTTC. J is TRBJ1-2 and V is TRBV9, with D possibly TRBD1 on 6 matching bases. The CDR3 sequence is 17 residues long. The V gene lost 0 bases and the J gene lost 3 bases, with 18 bases spanning the gap. Germline values: CDR1 SGDLS, CDR2 YYNGEE.

The chain's CDR3 is CASSRTSGNLYNEQFF. CDR3 coding DNA: TGTGCCAGCAGTCGGACTAGCGGGAACCTCTACAATGAGCAGTTCTTC. The chain couples TRBV27 to TRBJ2-1; TRBD2 aligns across 12 bases. V shed 5 bases, J shed 3 bases, and the junction held 5 bases outside the gene matches. The CDR3 runs 16 residues. Germline V CDR1 and CDR2: MNHEY, SMNVEV (reference sequence).

The table lists this clone with a count of one. As DNA, the CDR3 is TGTGCCAGTAGTATGGGTCAGGGGTACACCGGGGAGCTGTTTTTT. Translation gives CASSMGQGYTGELFF. The rearrangement uses TRBV19 and TRBJ2-2, with D maybe TRBD1 (6 bases). V lost 3 bases to trimming and J lost 3 bases, with 11 bases between them. Germline lookup yields CDR1 LNHDA and CDR2 SQIVND (reference sequence). The CDR3 contains 15 residues.

The CDR3 loop reads CASSSWGGSNQPQHF. CDR3 nucleotides: TGTGCCAGTAGTAGCTGGGGCGGGAGCAATCAGCCCCAGCATTTT. This chain joins TRBV19 and TRBJ1-5, with TRBD1 as a possible D gene (5 bases). The germline V gene encodes CDR1 LNHDA and CDR2 SQIVND (reference sequence). The ends were cut back, 4 bases at V and 1 base at J, with 11 bases in the middle. This CDR3 is 15 amino acids long.

This chain links TRBV7-3 with TRBJ2-2, with TRBD2 matching over 7 bases. Trimming took 4 bases from V and 1 from J; bases not matched to a gene: 6. The CDR3 spans 16 residues. Germline CDR1 is SGHTA and CDR2 is FQGTGA. CDR3 amino acids: CASSSDGGGNTGELFF. The DNA of the CDR3 is TGTGCCAGCAGCTCCGATGGCGGGGGGAACACCGGGGAGCTGTTTTTT.

The J gene is TRBJ1-4, the V gene TRBV28; the match to TRBD1 covers 10 bases. This CDR3 is built from 15 residues. Germline V gene data show CDR1 as MDHEN and CDR2 as SYDVKM. J gave up 9 bases and V 1 base, and 5 bases lay outside the gene matches. The CDR3 DNA follows: TGTGCCAGCAGTTTATCGGGACAGGGGATGCAAAAACTGTTTTTT. It translates to CASSLSGQGMQKLFF.

This rearrangement joins TRBV19 to TRBJ2-1; 10 bases map to TRBD2. Germline V lookup: CDR1 LNHDA, CDR2 SQIVND (reference sequence). Trimming cost V 3 bases and J 5 bases; bases outside gene matches: 1. CDR3 length equals 14 residues. CDR3 amino acids: CASSIGLADNEQFF. In nucleotides, the CDR3 is TGTGCCAGTAGTATTGGACTAGCGGACAATGAGCAGTTCTTC. The entire variable domain, with the rest obtained from reference TRBV19 and TRBJ2-1, is as follows: DGGITQSPKYLFRKEGQNVTLSCEQNLNHDAMYWYRQDPGQGLRLIYYSQIVNDFQKGDIAEGYSVSREKKESFPLTVTSAQKNPTAFYLCASSIGLADNEQFFGPGTRLTVL.

The chain is built from TRBV29-1 and TRBJ2-5; D might be TRBD1 (5 bases). CDR3 size: 15 residues. Per germline, CDR1 SQVTM and CDR2 ANQGSEA. Trimming took 1 base from V and 5 from J, leaving 17 bases between them. DNA of the CDR3: TGCAGCGTTGAAGTTCGAGGAAGGGGAACGGAGACCCAGTACTTC. Translation gives CSVEVRGRGTETQYF. Full variable domain (remainder filled in from reference TRBV29-1 and TRBJ2-5): SAVISQKPSRDICQRGTSLTIQCQVDSQVTMMFWYRQQPGQSLTLIATANQGSEATYESGFVIDKFPISRPNLTFSTLTVSNMSPEDSSIYLCSVEVRGRGTETQYFGPGTRLLVL.

This clone showed up just a few times. The chain employs TRBV2 and TRBJ1-4; a weak D match, TRBD1 (5 bases). Germline CDR1 SNHLY, CDR2 FYNNEI. The V end was cut by 6 bases, the J end by 2 bases, with 7 bases between. The CDR3 length is 13 residues. The CDR3, as DNA: TGTGCCAGCAGCCAGGGTACTAATGAAAAACTGTTTTTT. It codes for CASSQGTNEKLFF.

This chain links TRBV15 with TRBJ2-5; no clear D. The CDR3 extends over 11 amino acids. V lost 6 bases, J lost 2 bases, and 4 bases lay in between. Germline V gene sequence: CDR1 LNHNV, CDR2 YYDKDF (reference sequence). CDR3 protein: CATREQETQYF. The DNA for the CDR3 is TGTGCCACCAGGGAACAAGAGACCCAGTACTTC.

The chain combines TRBV6-5 with TRBJ2-2, with D possibly being TRBD2 (6 bases). Germline V gene data show CDR1 as MNHEY and CDR2 as SVGAGI. This CDR3 spans 15 amino acids. V lost 6 bases and J 4 bases, leaving 15 bases between the germline ends. The CDR3 reads CASSRDFSFTGELFF. The CDR3 DNA reads as TGTGCCAGCAGCCGGGACTTCTCATTCACCGGGGAGCTGTTTTTT.

CDR3 coding DNA: TGTGCCAGCAGCTTGGCGGGAGGGAACACTGAAGCTTTCTTT. As protein: CASSLAGGNTEAFF. This rearrangement joins TRBV5-4 to TRBJ1-1; D gene uncertain. CDR3 size: 14 residues. The V end lost 0 bases, the J end lost 1 base, and 7 bases lay between the germline ends. Germline V lookup: CDR1 SGHNT, CDR2 YYREEE (reference sequence).

The chain carries TRBV5-1 and TRBJ2-5; no clear D. The J call may be mistaken, given a closer DNA end match to TRBJ2-7. The CDR3 spans 13 residues. Germline values: CDR1 SGHRS, CDR2 YFSETQ. This CDR3 is CASSDTDSYEQYF. The CDR3 DNA is TGCGCCAGCAGCGATACAGACTCCTACGAGCAGTACTTC.

V and J are TRBV28 and TRBJ2-7, with TRBD1 identical over 7 bases. V gave up 7 bases and J gave up 3 bases; unmatched junction bases: 6. The CDR3 sequence is 13 residues long. Per germline, CDR1 MDHEN and CDR2 SYDVKM. The CDR3 bases are TGTGCCAGCAAACAGGGGTCAGTCTACGAGCAGTACTTC. This codes for CASKQGSVYEQYF.

This clone was picked up a small number of times. J is TRBJ2-3 and V is TRBV7-4; no reliable D call. Looked up from germline, CDR1 is SGHVT and CDR2 is SQSDAQ. This CDR3 is built from 12 residues. Deletions cut 8 bases from V and 0 bases from J, with 6 bases between. The CDR3 DNA follows: TGTGCCAGCGGCACTAGCACAGATACGCAGTATTTT. Amino acids: CASGTSTDTQYF.

This clone occurred once. The gene calls are TRBV19 and TRBJ2-5; the D gene is possibly TRBD1 (6 bases). V lost 5 bases, J lost 2 bases, and 6 bases lay in between. The CDR3 consists of 12 residues. The germline CDR1 and CDR2 sequences are LNHDA and SQIVND (reference sequence). CDR3 sequence: CASSDRQETQYF. The CDR3, as DNA: TGTGCCAGTAGTGACAGGCAAGAGACCCAGTACTTC.

The V and J genes are TRBV5-4 and TRBJ2-7, with D tentatively TRBD1 or TRBD2 (5 bases each). The CDR3 consists of 15 residues. Germline loops: CDR1 SGHNT, CDR2 YYREEE (reference sequence). Trimming left V 5 bases short and J 1 base short, with 16 bases between. The CDR3 nucleotides read TGTGCCAGCAGTTTTGGAGGACACGGATCCTACGAGCAGTACTTC. Translated: CASSFGGHGSYEQYF.

This clone was seen more than once but under ten times. The J gene is TRBJ2-5, the V gene TRBV6-5, with 10 positions matching TRBD1. CDR1 and CDR2 (germline): MNHEY, SVGAGI. The V segment lost 6 bases and the J segment 5 bases; nucleotides outside the gene matches: 3. This CDR3 has 13 residues. The CDR3 loop reads CASSDRGLETQYF. CDR3 coding DNA: TGTGCCAGCAGCGACAGGGGGCTCGAGACCCAGTACTTC.

DNA for the CDR3: TGTGCCAGCAGCCGGACAGGGGACGACTACGAGCAGTACTTC. Amino acid sequence: CASSRTGDDYEQYF. This chain joins TRBV6-5 and TRBJ2-7, with 9 bases lining up with TRBD1. The CDR3 is 14 amino acids. Trimming cost V 6 bases and J 3 bases; bases outside gene matches: 6. Germline values: CDR1 MNHEY, CDR2 SVGAGI.

The chain joins TRBV5-6 to TRBJ2-2; 8 positions match TRBD2. The CDR3 is 17 amino acids. Germline V gene sequence: CDR1 SGHDT, CDR2 YYEEEE. With 0 bases clipped from V and 3 bases from J, the junction kept 7 bases outside the gene matches. The CDR3 region is CASSLDSGGYYTGELFF. CDR3 in DNA: TGTGCCAGCAGCTTGGACAGCGGGGGTTATTACACCGGGGAGCTGTTTTTT.